The T cell receptor (beta chain) under discussion was sequenced for a study of CD8 T cells in Susac syndrome. Negative isolation was used for CD8+ and CD4+ T cells and FACS enrichment for TEMRA cells. The CDR3 loop spans 15 amino acids. The ends were cut back, 0 bases at V and 5 bases at J, with 11 bases in the middle. Germline V lookup: CDR1 LNHNV, CDR2 YYDKDF (reference sequence). It was with random hexamers that 0.5 to 1 ug RNA was reverse transcribed. The authors amplified TCR beta CDR3 across 54 Vbeta and 13 Jbeta using immunoSEQ multiplex PCR. From the immunoSEQ multiplex PCR reads, TCRdb called clonotypes with MiXCR, one entry per CDR3 protein. There are some 200,000 distinct CDR3 sequences in the sample; approximately 95% occur only once, and roughly 0.1% lies in the top ten.

The source is a human donor with multiple sclerosis. Sequenced: CD4+ T cells from PBMCs. J is TRBJ2-1 and V is TRBV15, with D maybe TRBD2 (6 bases). The CDR3 DNA is TGTGCCACCAGCAGAGATCTCGGCGGGGACAATGAGCAGTTCTTC. Translating it yields CATSRDLGGDNEQFF.